Listed below are T cell receptor beta chains from one sample, sequenced in a study of cytomegalovirus exposure and HLA in healthy donors. Sequencing used immunoSEQ multiplex PCR; TCRdb keeps in-frame clones, though not all of them. This specimen shows approximately 30,000 clones; the ten leading clones hold 3.5% to 5.5%. The sample taken for sequencing was PBMCs. The receptors here all came from a woman aged 35 to 49 in good health and CMV-seropositive. The CDR3 runs from the conserved cysteine through the conserved F or W. The D gene is left open where the match is weak. The size of a clone is reported for some rows only, either as once, few or many, or as a class for expanded clones.

cdr3_aa: CASSFGLAGGRQETQYF; cdr3_nt: TGTGCCAGCAGCTTTGGCCTAGCGGGAGGTCGGCAAGAGACCCAGTACTTC; d_call: TRBD2; v_call: TRBV11-1; clone_size: -; j_call: TRBJ2-5
cdr3_aa: CASSPGQGAYNEQFF; cdr3_nt: TGCGCCAGCAGCCCGGGACAGGGGGCCTACAATGAGCAGTTCTTC; d_call: TRBD1; v_call: TRBV4-1; clone_size: -; j_call: TRBJ2-1
cdr3_aa: CASSWGRGRGAEEQYF; cdr3_nt: TGTGCCAGCAGCTGGGGGCGCGGGAGAGGGGCTGAGGAGCAGTACTTC; d_call: -; v_call: TRBV5-4; clone_size: -; j_call: TRBJ2-7
cdr3_aa: CASRKRRSHTEAFF; cdr3_nt: TGTGCCAGCAGGAAGCGGCGGAGTCACACCGAAGCTTTCTTT; d_call: -; v_call: TRBV7-2; clone_size: -; j_call: TRBJ1-1
cdr3_aa: CASSIPSGGNTEAFF; cdr3_nt: TGTGCCAGTAGTATCCCGAGTGGAGGGAACACTGAAGCTTTCTTT; d_call: -; v_call: TRBV19; clone_size: -; j_call: TRBJ1-1
cdr3_aa: CASRESGGRSYEQYF; cdr3_nt: TGTGCCAGCAGGGAGAGCGGGGGCCGCTCCTACGAGCAGTACTTC; d_call: TRBD2; v_call: TRBV28; clone_size: -; j_call: TRBJ2-7
cdr3_aa: CASSQPGTGEITDTQYF; cdr3_nt: TGCGCCAGCAGTCAACCAGGGACAGGAGAAATCACAGATACGCAGTATTTT; d_call: TRBD1; v_call: TRBV23-1; clone_size: -; j_call: TRBJ2-3
cdr3_aa: CASSVGGLAVQETQYF; cdr3_nt: TGTGCCAGCAGCGTAGGGGGACTAGCGGTTCAAGAGACCCAGTACTTC; d_call: TRBD2; v_call: TRBV9; clone_size: -; j_call: TRBJ2-5
cdr3_aa: CASSLAGPNEQFF; cdr3_nt: TGTGCCAGCAGCCTAGCGGGCCCCAATGAGCAGTTCTTC; d_call: TRBD2; v_call: TRBV6-6; clone_size: large; j_call: TRBJ2-1
cdr3_aa: CASSVRLAGVGEQFF; cdr3_nt: TGTGCCAGCAGCGTACGGCTAGCGGGAGTTGGTGAGCAGTTCTTC; d_call: TRBD2; v_call: TRBV9; clone_size: -; j_call: TRBJ2-1
cdr3_aa: CASSATGGSTDTQYF; cdr3_nt: TGTGCCAGCAGCGCCACGGGGGGGAGCACAGATACGCAGTATTTT; d_call: TRBD2; v_call: TRBV9; clone_size: -; j_call: TRBJ2-3
cdr3_aa: CASSLSVGTDTQYF; cdr3_nt: TGTGCCAGCAGCTTAAGTGTCGGCACAGATACGCAGTATTTT; d_call: -; v_call: TRBV7-3; clone_size: -; j_call: TRBJ2-3
cdr3_aa: CASSGDWVHEQFF; cdr3_nt: TGTGCCAGCAGCGGGGACTGGGTGCATGAGCAGTTCTTC; d_call: -; v_call: TRBV9; clone_size: -; j_call: TRBJ2-1
cdr3_aa: CASSLETGSANGYTF; cdr3_nt: TGTGCCAGCAGCTTGGAAACAGGGAGCGCTAATGGCTACACCTTC; d_call: -; v_call: TRBV5-4; clone_size: -; j_call: TRBJ1-2
cdr3_aa: CACSGHYGYTF; cdr3_nt: TGTGCCTGTAGCGGGCACTATGGCTACACCTTC; d_call: -; v_call: TRBV28; clone_size: -; j_call: TRBJ1-2
cdr3_aa: CASRAGYQETQYF; cdr3_nt: TGTGCCAGCAGAGCGGGGTACCAAGAGACCCAGTACTTC; d_call: TRBD2; v_call: TRBV13; clone_size: -; j_call: TRBJ2-5
cdr3_aa: CASSSRTSGTYEQYF; cdr3_nt: TGTGCCAGCAGCTCCAGGACTAGTGGGACCTACGAGCAGTACTTC; d_call: TRBD2; v_call: TRBV5-4; clone_size: -; j_call: TRBJ2-7
cdr3_aa: CSVEGLNTEAFF; cdr3_nt: TGCAGCGTTGAGGGGCTGAACACTGAAGCTTTCTTT; d_call: -; v_call: TRBV29-1; clone_size: -; j_call: TRBJ1-1
cdr3_aa: CASSLEAGRDEQYF; cdr3_nt: TGTGCCAGCAGCTTGGAAGCGGGAAGGGACGAGCAGTACTTC; d_call: TRBD2; v_call: TRBV5-4; clone_size: -; j_call: TRBJ2-7
cdr3_aa: CASSDGSSGDNEQFF; cdr3_nt: TGCGCCAGCAGTGACGGTTCTAGCGGGGACAATGAGCAATTCTTC; d_call: TRBD2; v_call: TRBV10-1; clone_size: -; j_call: TRBJ2-1
cdr3_aa: CASVASGTGELFF; cdr3_nt: TGTGCCAGCGTCGCTAGCGGTACCGGGGAGCTGTTTTTT; d_call: TRBD2; v_call: TRBV2; clone_size: -; j_call: TRBJ2-2
cdr3_aa: CASSLGLRGQGHTGELFF; cdr3_nt: TGTGCCAGCAGCTTAGGTCTAAGGGGACAGGGGCACACCGGGGAGCTGTTTTTT; d_call: TRBD1; v_call: TRBV7-2; clone_size: -; j_call: TRBJ2-2
cdr3_aa: CAGMGQGGRGTEAFF; cdr3_nt: TGTGCCGGGATGGGACAGGGGGGTCGGGGCACTGAAGCTTTCTTT; d_call: TRBD1; v_call: TRBV30; clone_size: -; j_call: TRBJ1-1
cdr3_aa: CATSRDGTSADTQYF; cdr3_nt: TGTGCCACCAGCAGAGATGGAACTAGCGCAGATACGCAGTATTTT; d_call: TRBD2; v_call: TRBV15; clone_size: -; j_call: TRBJ2-3
cdr3_aa: CASSRLGTMNTEAFF; cdr3_nt: TGTGCCAGTAGTAGACTAGGCACCATGAACACTGAAGCTTTCTTT; d_call: -; v_call: TRBV19; clone_size: -; j_call: TRBJ1-1
cdr3_aa: CAGRGTDTQYF; cdr3_nt: TGCGCTGGGCGAGGCACAGATACGCAGTATTTT; d_call: -; v_call: TRBV20-1; clone_size: -; j_call: TRBJ2-3
cdr3_aa: CATTQGGYEQYF; cdr3_nt: TGTGCCACCACGCAGGGAGGCTACGAGCAGTACTTC; d_call: -; v_call: TRBV15; clone_size: -; j_call: TRBJ2-7
cdr3_aa: CASSSRGNEQFF; cdr3_nt: TGTGCCAGCAGCTCGCGCGGCAATGAGCAGTTCTTC; d_call: -; v_call: TRBV25-1; clone_size: -; j_call: TRBJ2-1
cdr3_aa: CASQRGQGTYEQYF; cdr3_nt: TGTGCCAGCCAACGTGGGCAGGGGACCTACGAGCAGTACTTC; d_call: -; v_call: TRBV28; clone_size: -; j_call: TRBJ2-7